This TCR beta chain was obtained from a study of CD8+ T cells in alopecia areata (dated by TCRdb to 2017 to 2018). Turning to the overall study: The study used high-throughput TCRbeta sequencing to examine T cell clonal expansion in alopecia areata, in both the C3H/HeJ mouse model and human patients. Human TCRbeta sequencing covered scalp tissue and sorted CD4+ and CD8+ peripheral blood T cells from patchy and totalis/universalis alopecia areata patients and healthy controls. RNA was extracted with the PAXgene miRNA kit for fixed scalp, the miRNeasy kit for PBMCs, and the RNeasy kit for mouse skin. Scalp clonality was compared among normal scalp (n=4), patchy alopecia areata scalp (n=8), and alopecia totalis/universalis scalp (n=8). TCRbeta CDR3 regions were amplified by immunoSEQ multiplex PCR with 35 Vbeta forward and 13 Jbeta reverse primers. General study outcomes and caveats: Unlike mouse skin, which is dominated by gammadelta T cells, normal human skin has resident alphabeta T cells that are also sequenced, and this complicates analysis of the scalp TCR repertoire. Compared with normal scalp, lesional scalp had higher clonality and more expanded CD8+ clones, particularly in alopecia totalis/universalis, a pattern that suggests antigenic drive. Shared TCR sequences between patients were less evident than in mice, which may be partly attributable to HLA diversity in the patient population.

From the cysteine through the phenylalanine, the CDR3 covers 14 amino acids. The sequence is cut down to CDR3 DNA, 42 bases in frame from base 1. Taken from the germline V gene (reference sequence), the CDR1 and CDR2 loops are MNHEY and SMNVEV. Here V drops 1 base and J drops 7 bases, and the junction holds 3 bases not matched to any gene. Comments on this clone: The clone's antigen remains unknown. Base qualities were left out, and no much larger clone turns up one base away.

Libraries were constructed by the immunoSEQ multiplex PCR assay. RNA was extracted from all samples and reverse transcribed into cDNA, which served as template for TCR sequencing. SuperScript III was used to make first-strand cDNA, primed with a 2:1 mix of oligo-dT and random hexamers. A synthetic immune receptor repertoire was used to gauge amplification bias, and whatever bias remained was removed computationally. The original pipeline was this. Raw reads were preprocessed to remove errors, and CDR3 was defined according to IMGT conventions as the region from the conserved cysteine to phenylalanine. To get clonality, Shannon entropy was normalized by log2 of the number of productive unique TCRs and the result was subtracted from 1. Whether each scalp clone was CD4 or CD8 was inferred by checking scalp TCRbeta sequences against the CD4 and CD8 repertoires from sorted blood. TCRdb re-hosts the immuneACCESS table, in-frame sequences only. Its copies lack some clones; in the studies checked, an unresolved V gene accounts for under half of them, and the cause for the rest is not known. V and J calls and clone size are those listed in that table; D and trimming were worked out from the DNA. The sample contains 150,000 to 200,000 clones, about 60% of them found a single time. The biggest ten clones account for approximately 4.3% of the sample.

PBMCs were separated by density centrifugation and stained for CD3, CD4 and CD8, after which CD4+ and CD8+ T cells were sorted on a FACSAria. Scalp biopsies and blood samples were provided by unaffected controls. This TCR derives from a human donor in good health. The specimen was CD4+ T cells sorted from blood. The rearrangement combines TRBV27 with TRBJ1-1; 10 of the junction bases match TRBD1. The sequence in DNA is TGTGCCAGCAGTTTATACGGGACAGGGGTTGAAGCTTTCTTT. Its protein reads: CASSLYGTGVEAFF.